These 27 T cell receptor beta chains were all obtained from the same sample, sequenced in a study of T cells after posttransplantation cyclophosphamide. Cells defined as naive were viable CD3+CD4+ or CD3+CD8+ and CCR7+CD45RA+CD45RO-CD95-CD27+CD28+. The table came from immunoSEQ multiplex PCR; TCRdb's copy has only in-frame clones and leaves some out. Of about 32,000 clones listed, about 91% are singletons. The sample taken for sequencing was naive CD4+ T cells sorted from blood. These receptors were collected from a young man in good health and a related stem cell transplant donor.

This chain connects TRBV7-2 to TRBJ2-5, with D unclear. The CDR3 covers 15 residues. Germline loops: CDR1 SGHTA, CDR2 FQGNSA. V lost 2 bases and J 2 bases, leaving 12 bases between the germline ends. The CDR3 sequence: CASSLWVGRQETQYF. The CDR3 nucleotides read TGTGCCAGCAGCTTATGGGTGGGCAGACAAGAGACCCAGTACTTC.

This CDR3 reads CASNSRTSGKTDTQYF. CDR3 DNA sequence: TGCGCCAGCAATTCTAGGACTAGCGGGAAAACAGATACGCAGTATTTT. The chain joins TRBV5-1 to TRBJ2-3, with 12 bases aligning to TRBD2. V shed 6 bases, J shed 3 bases, and the junction held 8 bases outside the gene matches. This CDR3 region has 16 residues. Germline CDR1 and CDR2: SGHRS and YFSETQ.

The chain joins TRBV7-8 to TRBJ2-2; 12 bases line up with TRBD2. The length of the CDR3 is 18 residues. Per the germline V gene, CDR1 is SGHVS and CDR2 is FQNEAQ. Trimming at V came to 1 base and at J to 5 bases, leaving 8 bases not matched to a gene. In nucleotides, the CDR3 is TGTGCCAGCAGCTTAGTTCGGCTAGCGGGGGGGCGGACCGGGGAGCTGTTTTTT. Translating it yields CASSLVRLAGGRTGELFF.

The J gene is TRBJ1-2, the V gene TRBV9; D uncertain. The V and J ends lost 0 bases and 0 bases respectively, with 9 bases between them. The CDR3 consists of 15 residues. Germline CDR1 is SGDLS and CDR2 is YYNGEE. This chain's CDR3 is CASSVEDYANYGYTF. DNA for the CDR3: TGTGCCAGCAGCGTAGAGGACTATGCTAACTATGGCTACACCTTC.

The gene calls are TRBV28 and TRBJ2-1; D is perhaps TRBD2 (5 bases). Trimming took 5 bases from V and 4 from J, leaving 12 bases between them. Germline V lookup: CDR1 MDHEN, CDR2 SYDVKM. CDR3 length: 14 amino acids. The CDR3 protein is CASSPPGSYNEQFF. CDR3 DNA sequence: TGTGCCAGCAGTCCCCCGGGGAGTTACAATGAGCAGTTCTTC.

The CDR3 DNA reads TGTGCCAGCAGTTACTCGGGCCCTCGGGGTGAGCAGTTCTTC. The encoded protein is CASSYSGPRGEQFF. The chain is built from TRBV6-6 and TRBJ2-1; D is perhaps TRBD2 (5 bases). Trimming removed 0 bases at V and 9 bases at J, with 12 bases between. This CDR3 has 14 residues. In germline, CDR1 is MNHNY, CDR2 SVGAGI (reference sequence).

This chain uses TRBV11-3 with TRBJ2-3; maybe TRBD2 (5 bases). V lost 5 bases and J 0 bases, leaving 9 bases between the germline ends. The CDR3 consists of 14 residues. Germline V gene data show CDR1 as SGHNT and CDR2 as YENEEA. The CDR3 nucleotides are TGTGCCAGCAGCCTCGGGATGAGCACAGATACGCAGTATTTT. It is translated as CASSLGMSTDTQYF.

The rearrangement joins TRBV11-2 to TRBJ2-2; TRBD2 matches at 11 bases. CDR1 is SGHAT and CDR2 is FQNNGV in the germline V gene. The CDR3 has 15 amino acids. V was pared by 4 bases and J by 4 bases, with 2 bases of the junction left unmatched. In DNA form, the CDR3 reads TGTGCCAGCAGCTCACTAGCGGGGGTCACCGGGGAGCTGTTTTTT. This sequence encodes CASSSLAGVTGELFF.

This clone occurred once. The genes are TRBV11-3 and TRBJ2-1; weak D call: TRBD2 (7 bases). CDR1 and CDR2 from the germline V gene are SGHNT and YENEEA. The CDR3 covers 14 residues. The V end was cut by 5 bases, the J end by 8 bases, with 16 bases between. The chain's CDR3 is CASSPSQGGDEQFF. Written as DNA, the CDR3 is TGTGCCAGCAGCCCCTCACAGGGAGGGGATGAGCAGTTCTTC.

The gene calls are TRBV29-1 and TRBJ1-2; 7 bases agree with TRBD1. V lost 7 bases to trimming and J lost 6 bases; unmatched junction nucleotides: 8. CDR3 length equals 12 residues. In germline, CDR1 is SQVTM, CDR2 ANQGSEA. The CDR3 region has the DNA TGCAGCGCCTTGACAGGGATCAATGGCTACACCTTC. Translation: CSALTGINGYTF.

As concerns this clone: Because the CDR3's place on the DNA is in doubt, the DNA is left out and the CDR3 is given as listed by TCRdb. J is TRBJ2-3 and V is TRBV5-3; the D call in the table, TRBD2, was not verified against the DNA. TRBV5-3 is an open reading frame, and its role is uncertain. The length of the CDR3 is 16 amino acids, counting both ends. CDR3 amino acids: CARSLVFWRRTDTQYF.

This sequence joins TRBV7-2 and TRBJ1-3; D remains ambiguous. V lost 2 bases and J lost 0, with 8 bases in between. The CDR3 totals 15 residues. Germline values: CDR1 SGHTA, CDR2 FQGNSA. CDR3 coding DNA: TGTGCCAGCAGCTTATGGTTACACTCTGGAAACACCATATATTTT. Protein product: CASSLWLHSGNTIYF.

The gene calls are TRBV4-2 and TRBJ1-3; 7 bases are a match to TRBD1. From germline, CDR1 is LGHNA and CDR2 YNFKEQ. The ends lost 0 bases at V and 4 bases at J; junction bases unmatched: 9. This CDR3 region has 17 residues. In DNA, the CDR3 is TGTGCCAGCAGCCAAGATGGAAAGGGGGCATGGGGAAACACCATATATTTT. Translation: CASSQDGKGAWGNTIYF.

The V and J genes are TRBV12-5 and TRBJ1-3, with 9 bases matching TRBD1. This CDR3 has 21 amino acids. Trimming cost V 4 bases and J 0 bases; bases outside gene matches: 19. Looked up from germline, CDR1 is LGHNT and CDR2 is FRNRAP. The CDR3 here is CASGSTSGTGYFKDSGNTIYF. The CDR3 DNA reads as TGTGCTAGTGGTTCCACCTCCGGGACAGGGTATTTTAAGGACTCTGGAAACACCATATATTTT.

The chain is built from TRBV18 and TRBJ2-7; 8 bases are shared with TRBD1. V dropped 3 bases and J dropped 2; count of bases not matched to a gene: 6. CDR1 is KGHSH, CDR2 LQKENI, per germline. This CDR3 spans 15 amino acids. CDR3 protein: CASSPDRGAPYEQYF. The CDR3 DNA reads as TGTGCCAGCTCACCCGACAGGGGTGCCCCCTACGAGCAGTACTTC. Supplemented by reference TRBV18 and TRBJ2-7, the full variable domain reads NAGVMQNPRHLVRRRGQEARLRCSPMKGHSHVYWYRQLPEEGLKFMVYLQKENIIDESGMPKERFSAEFPKEGPSILRIQQVVRGDSAAYFCASSPDRGAPYEQYFGPGTRLTVT.

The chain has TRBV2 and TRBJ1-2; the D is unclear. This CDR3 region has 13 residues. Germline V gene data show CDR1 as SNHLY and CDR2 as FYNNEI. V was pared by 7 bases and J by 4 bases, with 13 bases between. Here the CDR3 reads CASNGGDSYGYTF. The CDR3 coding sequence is TGTGCCAGCAACGGCGGGGATTCCTATGGCTACACCTTC.

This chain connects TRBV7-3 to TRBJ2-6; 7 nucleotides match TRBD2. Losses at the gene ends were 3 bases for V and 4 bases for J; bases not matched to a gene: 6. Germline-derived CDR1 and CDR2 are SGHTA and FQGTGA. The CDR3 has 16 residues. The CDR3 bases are TGTGCCAGCAGCTTCCAAGTGACTAGCGGGGCCAACGTCCTGACTTTC. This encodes CASSFQVTSGANVLTF. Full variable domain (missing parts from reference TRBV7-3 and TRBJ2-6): GAGVSQTPSNKVTEKGKYVELRCDPISGHTALYWYRQSLGQGPEFLIYFQGTGAADDSGLPNDRFFAVRPEGSVSTLKIQRTERGDSAVYLCASSFQVTSGANVLTFGAGSRLTVL.

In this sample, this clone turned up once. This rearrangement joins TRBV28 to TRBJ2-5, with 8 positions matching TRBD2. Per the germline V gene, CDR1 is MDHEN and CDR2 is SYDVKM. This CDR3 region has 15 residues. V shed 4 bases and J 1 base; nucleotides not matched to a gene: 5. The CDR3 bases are TGTGCCAGCAGTTCATCCGGGACTAGCCAAGAGACCCAGTACTTC. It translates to CASSSSGTSQETQYF.

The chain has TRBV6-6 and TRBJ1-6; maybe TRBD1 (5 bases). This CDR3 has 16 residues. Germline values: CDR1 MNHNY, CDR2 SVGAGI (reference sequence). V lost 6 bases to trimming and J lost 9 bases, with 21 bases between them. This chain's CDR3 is CASSPPRGELSSPLHF. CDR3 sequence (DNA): TGTGCCAGCAGCCCTCCTCGGGGGGAATTGAGTTCACCCCTCCACTTT.

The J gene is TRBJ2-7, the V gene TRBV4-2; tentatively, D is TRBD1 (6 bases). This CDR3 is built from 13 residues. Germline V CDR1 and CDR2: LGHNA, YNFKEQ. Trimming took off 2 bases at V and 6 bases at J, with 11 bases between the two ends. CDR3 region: CASSQTGSSEQYF. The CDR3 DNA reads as TGTGCCAGCAGCCAAACAGGGAGTAGCGAGCAGTACTTC.

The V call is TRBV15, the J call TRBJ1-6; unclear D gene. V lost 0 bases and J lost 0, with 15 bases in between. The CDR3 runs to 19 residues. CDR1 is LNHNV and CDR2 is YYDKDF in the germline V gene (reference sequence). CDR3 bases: TGTGCCACCAGCAGAGAGCTTGCGGCAAGGAGCTCCTATAATTCACCCCTCCACTTT. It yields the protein CATSRELAARSSYNSPLHF. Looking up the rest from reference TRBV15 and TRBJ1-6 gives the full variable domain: DAMVIQNPRYQVTQFGKPVTLSCSQTLNHNVMYWYQQKSSQAPKLLFHYYDKDFNNEADTPDNFQSRRPNTSFCFLDIRSPGLGDTAMYLCATSRELAARSSYNSPLHFGNGTRLTVT.

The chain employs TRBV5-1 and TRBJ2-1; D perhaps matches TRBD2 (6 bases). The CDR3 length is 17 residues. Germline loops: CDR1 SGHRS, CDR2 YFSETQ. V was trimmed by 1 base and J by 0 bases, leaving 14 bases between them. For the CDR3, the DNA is TGCGCCAGCAGCTTGTATGGGGGACTTAGCTCCTACAATGAGCAGTTCTTC. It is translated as CASSLYGGLSSYNEQFF.

Here the CDR3 reads CATSRDRLGGYTF. CDR3 sequence (DNA): TGTGCCACCAGCAGAGATAGACTCGGTGGCTACACCTTC. The chain carries TRBV15 and TRBJ1-2, with no clear D. V lost 0 bases and J 7 bases, leaving 9 bases between the germline ends. The CDR3 loop spans 13 amino acids. Germline CDR1 LNHNV, CDR2 YYDKDF (reference sequence).

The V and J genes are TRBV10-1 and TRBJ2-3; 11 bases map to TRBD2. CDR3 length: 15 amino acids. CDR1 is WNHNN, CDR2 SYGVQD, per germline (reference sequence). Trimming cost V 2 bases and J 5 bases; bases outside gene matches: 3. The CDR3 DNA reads TGCGCCAGCAGTGAGGTAGCGGGGGGGCGAGATACGCAGTATTTT. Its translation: CASSEVAGGRDTQYF.

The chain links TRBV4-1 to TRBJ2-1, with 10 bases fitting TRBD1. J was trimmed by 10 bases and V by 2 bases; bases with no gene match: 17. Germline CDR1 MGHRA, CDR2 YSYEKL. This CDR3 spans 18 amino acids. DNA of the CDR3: TGCGCCAGCAGCCAACCCCGACAGGGGGCGCGAGTGGGGGGGGAGCAGTTCTTC. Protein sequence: CASSQPRQGARVGGEQFF.

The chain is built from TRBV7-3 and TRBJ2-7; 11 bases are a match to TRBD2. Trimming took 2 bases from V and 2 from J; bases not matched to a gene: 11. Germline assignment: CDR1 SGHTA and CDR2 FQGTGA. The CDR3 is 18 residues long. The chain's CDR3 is CASSLFASGGPDPYEQYF. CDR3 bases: TGTGCCAGCAGCTTATTTGCTAGCGGGGGGCCTGACCCCTACGAGCAGTACTTC.

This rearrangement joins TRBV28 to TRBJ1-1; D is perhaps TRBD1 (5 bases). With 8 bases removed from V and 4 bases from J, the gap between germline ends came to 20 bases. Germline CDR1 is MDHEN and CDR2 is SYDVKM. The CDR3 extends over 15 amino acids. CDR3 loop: CASVFGSGVSTEAFF. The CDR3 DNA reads TGTGCCAGCGTGTTTGGATCGGGGGTTAGCACTGAAGCTTTCTTT.